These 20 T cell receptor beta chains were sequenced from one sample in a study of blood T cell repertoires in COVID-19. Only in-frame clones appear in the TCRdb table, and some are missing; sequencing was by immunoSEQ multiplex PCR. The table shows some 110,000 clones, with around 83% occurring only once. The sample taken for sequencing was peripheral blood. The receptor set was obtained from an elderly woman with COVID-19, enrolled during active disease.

CDR3 amino acids: CASSLVNARVETQYF. Written as DNA, the CDR3 is TGTGCCAGCAGCTTAGTGAATGCGCGCGTAGAGACCCAGTACTTC. The chain joins TRBV7-2 to TRBJ2-5; D uncertain. The V end lost 1 base, the J end lost 4 bases, and 13 bases lay between the germline ends. This CDR3 is 15 amino acids long. Germline V CDR1 and CDR2: SGHTA, FQGNSA.

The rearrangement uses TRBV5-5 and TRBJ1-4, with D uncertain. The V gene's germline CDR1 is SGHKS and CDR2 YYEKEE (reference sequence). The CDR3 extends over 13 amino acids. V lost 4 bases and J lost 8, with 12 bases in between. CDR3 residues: CASSPVGGEKLFF. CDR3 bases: TGTGCCAGCAGCCCGGTCGGCGGCGAAAAACTGTTTTTT.

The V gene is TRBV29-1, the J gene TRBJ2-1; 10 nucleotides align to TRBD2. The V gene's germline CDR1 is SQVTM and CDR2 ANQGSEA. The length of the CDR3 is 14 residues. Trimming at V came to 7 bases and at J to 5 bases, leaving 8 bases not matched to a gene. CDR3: CSAPRGLANNEQFF. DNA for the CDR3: TGCAGCGCCCCCCGGGGACTAGCGAACAATGAGCAGTTCTTC.

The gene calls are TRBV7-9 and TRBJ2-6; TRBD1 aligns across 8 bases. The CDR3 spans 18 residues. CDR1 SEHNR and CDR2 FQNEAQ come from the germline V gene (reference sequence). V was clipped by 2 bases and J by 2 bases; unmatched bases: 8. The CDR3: CASSLLPTGGPGANVLTF. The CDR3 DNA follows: TGTGCCAGCAGCTTATTACCAACAGGGGGACCTGGGGCCAACGTCCTGACTTTC.

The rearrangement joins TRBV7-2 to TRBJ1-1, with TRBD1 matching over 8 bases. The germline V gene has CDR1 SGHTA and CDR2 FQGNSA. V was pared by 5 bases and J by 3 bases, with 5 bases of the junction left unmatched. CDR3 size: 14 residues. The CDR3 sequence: CASSTRTGYTEAFF. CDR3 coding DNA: TGTGCCAGCAGCACCCGGACAGGGTACACTGAAGCTTTCTTT.

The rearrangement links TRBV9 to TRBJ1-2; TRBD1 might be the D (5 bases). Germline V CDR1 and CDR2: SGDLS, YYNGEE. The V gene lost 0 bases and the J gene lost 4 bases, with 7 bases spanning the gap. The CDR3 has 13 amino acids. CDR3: CASSVGRGYGYTF. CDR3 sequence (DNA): TGTGCCAGCAGCGTAGGGAGGGGCTATGGCTACACCTTC.

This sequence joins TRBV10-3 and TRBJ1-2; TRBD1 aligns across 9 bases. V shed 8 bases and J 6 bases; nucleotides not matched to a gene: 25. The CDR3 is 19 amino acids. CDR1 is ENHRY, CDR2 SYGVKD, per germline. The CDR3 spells CAIAGAIRGLGQGSNGYTF. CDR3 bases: TGTGCCATCGCGGGAGCTATTCGGGGGTTGGGACAGGGTTCAAATGGCTACACCTTC.

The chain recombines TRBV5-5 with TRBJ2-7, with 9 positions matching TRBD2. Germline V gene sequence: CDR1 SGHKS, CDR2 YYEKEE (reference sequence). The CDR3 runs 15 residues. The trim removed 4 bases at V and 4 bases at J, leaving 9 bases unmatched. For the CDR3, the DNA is TGTGCCAGCAGCATTAGCGGGAGTGTCGGGTACGAGCAGTACTTC. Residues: CASSISGSVGYEQYF.

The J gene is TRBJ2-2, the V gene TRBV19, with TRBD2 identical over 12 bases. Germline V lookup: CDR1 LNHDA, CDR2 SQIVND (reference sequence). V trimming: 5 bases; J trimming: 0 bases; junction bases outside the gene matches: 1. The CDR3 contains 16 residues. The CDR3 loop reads CASSRLAGANTGELFF. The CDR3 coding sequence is TGTGCCAGTAGTCGACTAGCGGGGGCGAACACCGGGGAGCTGTTTTTT.

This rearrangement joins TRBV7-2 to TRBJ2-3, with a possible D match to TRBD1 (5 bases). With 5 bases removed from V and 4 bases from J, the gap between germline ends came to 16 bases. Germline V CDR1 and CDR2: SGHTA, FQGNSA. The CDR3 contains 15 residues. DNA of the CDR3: TGTGCCAGCAGCCAGAAAGGGGTGAGCCCAGATACGCAGTATTTT. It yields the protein CASSQKGVSPDTQYF.

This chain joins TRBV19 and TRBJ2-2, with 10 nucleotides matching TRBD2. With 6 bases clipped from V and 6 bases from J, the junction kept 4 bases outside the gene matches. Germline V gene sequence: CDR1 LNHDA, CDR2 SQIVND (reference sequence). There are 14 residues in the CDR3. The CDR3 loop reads CASSPSGSAGELFF. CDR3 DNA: TGTGCCAGTAGCCCTAGCGGGAGTGCCGGGGAGCTGTTTTTT.

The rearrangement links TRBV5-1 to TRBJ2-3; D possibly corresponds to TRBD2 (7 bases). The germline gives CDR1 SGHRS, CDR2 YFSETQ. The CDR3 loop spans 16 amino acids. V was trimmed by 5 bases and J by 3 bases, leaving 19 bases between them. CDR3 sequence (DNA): TGCGCCAGCAGGGTGAGGGGGGGCTTCGCTACAGATACGCAGTATTTT. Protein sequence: CASRVRGGFATDTQYF.

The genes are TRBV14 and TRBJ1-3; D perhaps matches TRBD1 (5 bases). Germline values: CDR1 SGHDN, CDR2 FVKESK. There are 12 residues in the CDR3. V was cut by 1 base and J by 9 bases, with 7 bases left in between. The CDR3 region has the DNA TGTGCCAGCAGCCAAGCTGGGGCCACCATATATTTT. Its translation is CASSQAGATIYF.

Here the CDR3 reads CASSLASGIYNEQFF. The CDR3 DNA sequence: TGTGCCAGCAGCTTAGCTAGCGGGATCTACAATGAGCAGTTCTTC. This rearrangement joins TRBV7-9 to TRBJ2-1, with 8 bases lining up with TRBD2. The CDR3 runs 15 residues. Losses at the gene ends were 0 bases for V and 3 bases for J; bases not matched to a gene: 1. The V gene's germline CDR1 is SEHNR and CDR2 FQNEAQ (reference sequence).

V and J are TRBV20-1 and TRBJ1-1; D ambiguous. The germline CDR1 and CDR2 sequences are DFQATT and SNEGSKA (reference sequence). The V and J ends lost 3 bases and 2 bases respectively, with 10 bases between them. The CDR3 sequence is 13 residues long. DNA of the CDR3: TGCAGTGCTAGTCGCGCGGGAAACACTGAAGCTTTCTTT. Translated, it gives CSASRAGNTEAFF.

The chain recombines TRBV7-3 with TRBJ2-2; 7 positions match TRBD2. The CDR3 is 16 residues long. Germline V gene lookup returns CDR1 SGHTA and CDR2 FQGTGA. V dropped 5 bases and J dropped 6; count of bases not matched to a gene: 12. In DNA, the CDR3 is TGTGCCAGCAGCCCAAACCCGACTAGCCCGCCCGGGGAGCTGTTTTTT. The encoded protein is CASSPNPTSPPGELFF. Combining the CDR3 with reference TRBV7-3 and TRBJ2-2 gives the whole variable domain GAGVSQTPSNKVTEKGKYVELRCDPISGHTALYWYRQSLGQGPEFLIYFQGTGAADDSGLPNDRFFAVRPEGSVSTLKIQRTERGDSAVYLCASSPNPTSPPGELFFGEGSRLTVL.

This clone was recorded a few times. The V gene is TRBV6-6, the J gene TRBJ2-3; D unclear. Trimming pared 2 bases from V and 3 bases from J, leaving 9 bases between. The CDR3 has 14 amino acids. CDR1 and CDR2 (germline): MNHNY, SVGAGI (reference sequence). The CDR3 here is CASSYAQFTDTQYF. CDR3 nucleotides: TGTGCCAGCAGTTACGCGCAATTTACAGATACGCAGTATTTT.

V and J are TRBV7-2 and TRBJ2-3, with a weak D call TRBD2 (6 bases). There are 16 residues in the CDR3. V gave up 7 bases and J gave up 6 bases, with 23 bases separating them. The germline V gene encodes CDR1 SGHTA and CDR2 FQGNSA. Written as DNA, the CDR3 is TGTGCCAGCATCCAAGGGGTACGGGGGAGGCCCGATACGCAGTATTTT. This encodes CASIQGVRGRPDTQYF.

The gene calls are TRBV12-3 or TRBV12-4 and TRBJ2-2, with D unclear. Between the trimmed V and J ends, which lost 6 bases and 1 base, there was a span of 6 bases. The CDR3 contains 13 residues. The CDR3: CASRAQNTGELFF. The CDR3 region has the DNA TGTGCCAGCAGGGCCCAGAACACCGGGGAGCTGTTTTTT.

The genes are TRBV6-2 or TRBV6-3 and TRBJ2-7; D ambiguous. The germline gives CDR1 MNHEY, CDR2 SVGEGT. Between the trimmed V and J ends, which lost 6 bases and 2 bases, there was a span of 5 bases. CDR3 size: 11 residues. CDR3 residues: CASSRAYEQYF. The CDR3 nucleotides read TGTGCCAGCAGCCGAGCCTACGAGCAGTACTTC.